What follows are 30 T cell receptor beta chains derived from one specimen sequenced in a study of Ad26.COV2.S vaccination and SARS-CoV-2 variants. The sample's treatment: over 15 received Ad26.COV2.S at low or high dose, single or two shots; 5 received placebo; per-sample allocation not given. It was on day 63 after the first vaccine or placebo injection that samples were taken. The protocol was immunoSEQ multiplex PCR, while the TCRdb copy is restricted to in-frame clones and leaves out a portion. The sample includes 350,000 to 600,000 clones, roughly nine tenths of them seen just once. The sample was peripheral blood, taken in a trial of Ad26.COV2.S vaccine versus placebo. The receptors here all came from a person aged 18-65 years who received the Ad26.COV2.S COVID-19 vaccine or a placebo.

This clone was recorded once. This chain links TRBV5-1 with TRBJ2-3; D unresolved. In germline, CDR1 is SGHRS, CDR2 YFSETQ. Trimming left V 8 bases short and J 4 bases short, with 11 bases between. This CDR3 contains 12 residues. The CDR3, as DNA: TGCGCCAGTCAAAACATGGCAGATACGCAGTATTTT. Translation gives CASQNMADTQYF.

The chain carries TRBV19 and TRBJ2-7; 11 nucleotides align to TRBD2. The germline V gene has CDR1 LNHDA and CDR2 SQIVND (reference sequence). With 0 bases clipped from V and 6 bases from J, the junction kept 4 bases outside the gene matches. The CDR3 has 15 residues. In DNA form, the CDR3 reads TGTGCCAGTAGTATAGACGGGACTAGCGGAGGCGAGCAGTACTTC. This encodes CASSIDGTSGGEQYF.

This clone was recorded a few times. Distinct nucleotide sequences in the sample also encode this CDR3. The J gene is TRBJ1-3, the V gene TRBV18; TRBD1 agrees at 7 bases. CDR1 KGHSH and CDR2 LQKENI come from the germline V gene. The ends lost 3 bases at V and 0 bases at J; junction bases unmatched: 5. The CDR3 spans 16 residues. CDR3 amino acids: CASSPGTDLSGNTIYF. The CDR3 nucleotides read TGTGCCAGCTCACCCGGGACAGACCTCTCTGGAAACACCATATATTTT.

This chain's CDR3 is CAWSGGTSGRSANTGELFF. CDR3 coding DNA: TGTGCCTGGAGTGGAGGGACTAGCGGGAGGTCGGCGAACACCGGGGAGCTGTTTTTT. V is TRBV30 and J is TRBJ2-2; 15 positions match TRBD2. The CDR3 consists of 19 residues. V lost 1 base to trimming and J lost 0 bases; unmatched junction nucleotides: 6. Germline lookup yields CDR1 GTSNPN and CDR2 SVGIG (reference sequence).

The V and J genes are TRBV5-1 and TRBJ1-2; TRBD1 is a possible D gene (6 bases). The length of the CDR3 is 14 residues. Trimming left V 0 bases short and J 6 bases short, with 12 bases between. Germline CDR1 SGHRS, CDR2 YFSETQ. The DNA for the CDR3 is TGCGCCAGCAGCTTGGGGCCAGGGGAGGATGGCTACACCTTC. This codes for CASSLGPGEDGYTF.

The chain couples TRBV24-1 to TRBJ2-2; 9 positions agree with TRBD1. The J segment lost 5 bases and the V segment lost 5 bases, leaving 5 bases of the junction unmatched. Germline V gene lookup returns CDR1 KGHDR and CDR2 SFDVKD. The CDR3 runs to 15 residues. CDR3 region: CATSGGTGKTGELFF. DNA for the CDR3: TGTGCCACCAGTGGCGGGACAGGGAAGACCGGGGAGCTGTTTTTT.

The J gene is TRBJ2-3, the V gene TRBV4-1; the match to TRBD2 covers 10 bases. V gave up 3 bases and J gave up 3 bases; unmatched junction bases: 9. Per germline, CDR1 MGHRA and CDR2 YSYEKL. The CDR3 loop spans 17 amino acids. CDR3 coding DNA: TGCGCCAGCAGCCATGAGGAGGGACTAGCGAGGACAGATACGCAGTATTTT. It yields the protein CASSHEEGLARTDTQYF.

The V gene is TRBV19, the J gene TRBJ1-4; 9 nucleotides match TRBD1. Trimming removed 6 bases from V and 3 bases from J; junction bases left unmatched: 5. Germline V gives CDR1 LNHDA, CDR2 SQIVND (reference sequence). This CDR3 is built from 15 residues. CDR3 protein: CASSHRQGANEKLFF. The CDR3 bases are TGTGCCAGTAGCCACAGACAGGGGGCTAATGAAAAACTGTTTTTT.

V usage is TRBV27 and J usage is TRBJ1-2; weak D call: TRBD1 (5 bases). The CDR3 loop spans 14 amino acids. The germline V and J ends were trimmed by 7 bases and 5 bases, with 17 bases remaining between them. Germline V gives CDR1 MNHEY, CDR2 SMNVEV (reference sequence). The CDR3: CASTPLGTDYGYTF. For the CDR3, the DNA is TGTGCCAGCACCCCGTTAGGGACGGATTATGGCTACACCTTC.

DNA for the CDR3: TGCGCCAGCAGCTTCGGACAGGTTAATTCACCCCTCCACTTT. It is translated as CASSFGQVNSPLHF. The gene calls are TRBV5-1 and TRBJ1-6, with 7 nucleotides matching TRBD1. The CDR3 sequence is 14 residues long. Germline CDR1 and CDR2: SGHRS and YFSETQ. V shed 2 bases and J 6 bases; nucleotides not matched to a gene: 2.

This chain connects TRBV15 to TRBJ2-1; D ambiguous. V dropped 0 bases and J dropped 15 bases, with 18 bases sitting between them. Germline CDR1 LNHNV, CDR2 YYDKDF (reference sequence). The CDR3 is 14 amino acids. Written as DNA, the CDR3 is TGTGCCACCAGCAGAGAAGACAAGTCGGTCGATGGGTTCTTC. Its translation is CATSREDKSVDGFF. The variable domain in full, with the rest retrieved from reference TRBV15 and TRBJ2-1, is DAMVIQNPRYQVTQFGKPVTLSCSQTLNHNVMYWYQQKSSQAPKLLFHYYDKDFNNEADTPDNFQSRRPNTSFCFLDIRSPGLGDTAMYLCATSREDKSVDGFFGPGTRLTVL.

In DNA form, the CDR3 reads TGTGCCAGCAGCAGACTAGCGGGGGGACTGTACCAAGAGACCCAGTACTTC. This encodes CASSRLAGGLYQETQYF. The chain employs TRBV27 and TRBJ2-5; TRBD2 agrees at 13 bases. CDR1 and CDR2 (germline): MNHEY, SMNVEV (reference sequence). J gave up 0 bases and V 6 bases, and 7 bases lay outside the gene matches. The CDR3 contains 17 residues.

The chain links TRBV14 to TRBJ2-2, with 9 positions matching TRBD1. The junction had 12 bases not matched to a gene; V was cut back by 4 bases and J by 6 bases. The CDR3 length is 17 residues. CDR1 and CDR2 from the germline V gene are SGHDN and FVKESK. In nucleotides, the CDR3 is TGTGCCAGCAGCCCTTTCGGACAGGGGAATTTTGCCGGGGAGCTGTTTTTT. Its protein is CASSPFGQGNFAGELFF.

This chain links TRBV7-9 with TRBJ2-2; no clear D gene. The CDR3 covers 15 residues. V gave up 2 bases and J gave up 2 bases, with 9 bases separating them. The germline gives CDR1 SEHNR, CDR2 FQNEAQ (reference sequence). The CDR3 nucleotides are TGTGCCAGCAGCTTATCCAACGCCAACACCGGGGAGCTGTTTTTT. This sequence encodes CASSLSNANTGELFF.

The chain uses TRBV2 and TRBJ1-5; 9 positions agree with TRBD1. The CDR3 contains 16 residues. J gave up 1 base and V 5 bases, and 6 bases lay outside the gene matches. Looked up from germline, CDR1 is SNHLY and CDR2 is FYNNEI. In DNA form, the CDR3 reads TGTGCCAGCAGTTACCAACAGGGGGCGAGCAATCAGCCCCAGCATTTT. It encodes CASSYQQGASNQPQHF.

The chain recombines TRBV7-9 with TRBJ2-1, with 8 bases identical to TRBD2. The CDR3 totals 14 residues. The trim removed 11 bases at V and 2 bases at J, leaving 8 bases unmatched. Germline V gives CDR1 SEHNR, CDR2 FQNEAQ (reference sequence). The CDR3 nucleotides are TGTGCCGCCGGGCGGGAGGTCCCCTACAATGAGCAGTTCTTC. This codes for CAAGREVPYNEQFF.

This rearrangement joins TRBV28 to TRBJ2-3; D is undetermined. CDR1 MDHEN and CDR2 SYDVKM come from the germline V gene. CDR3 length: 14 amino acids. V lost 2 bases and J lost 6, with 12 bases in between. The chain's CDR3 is CASSLRSPRDTQYF. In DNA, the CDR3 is TGTGCCAGCAGTTTAAGGTCCCCCAGGGATACGCAGTATTTT.

CDR3 loop: CASSLDRGPSGGYEQYF. DNA of the CDR3: TGTGCCAGCAGCTTAGATAGGGGGCCTAGCGGGGGTTACGAGCAGTACTTC. The chain combines TRBV11-2 with TRBJ2-7; 10 nucleotides match TRBD2. The CDR3 is made up of 17 amino acids. J was trimmed by 4 bases and V by 0 bases; bases with no gene match: 9. Germline CDR1 is SGHAT and CDR2 is FQNNGV. Filled out from reference TRBV11-2 and TRBJ2-7, the complete variable domain reads EAGVAQSPRYKIIEKRQSVAFWCNPISGHATLYWYQQILGQGPKLLIQFQNNGVVDDSQLPKDRFSAERLKGVDSTLKIQPAKLEDSAVYLCASSLDRGPSGGYEQYFGPGTRLTVT.

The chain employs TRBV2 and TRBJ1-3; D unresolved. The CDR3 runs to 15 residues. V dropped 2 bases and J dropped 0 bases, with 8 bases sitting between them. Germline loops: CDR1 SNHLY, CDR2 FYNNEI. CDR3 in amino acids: CASSEQPRSGNTIYF. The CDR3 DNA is TGTGCCAGCAGTGAACAGCCTCGCTCTGGAAACACCATATATTTT.

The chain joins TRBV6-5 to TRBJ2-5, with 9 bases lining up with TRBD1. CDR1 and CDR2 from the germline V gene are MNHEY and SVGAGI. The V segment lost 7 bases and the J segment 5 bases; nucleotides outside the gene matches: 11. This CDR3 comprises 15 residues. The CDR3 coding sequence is TGTGCCAGCAAGGCGGGACAGGGATTTGCGGAGACCCAGTACTTC. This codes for CASKAGQGFAETQYF.

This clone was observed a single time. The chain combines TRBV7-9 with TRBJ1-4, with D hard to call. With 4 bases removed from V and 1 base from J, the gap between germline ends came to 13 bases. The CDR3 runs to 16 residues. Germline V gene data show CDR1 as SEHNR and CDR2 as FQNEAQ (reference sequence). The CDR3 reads CASSSREGGTNEKLFF. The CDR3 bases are TGTGCCAGCAGCTCTCGGGAGGGTGGAACTAATGAAAAACTGTTTTTT.

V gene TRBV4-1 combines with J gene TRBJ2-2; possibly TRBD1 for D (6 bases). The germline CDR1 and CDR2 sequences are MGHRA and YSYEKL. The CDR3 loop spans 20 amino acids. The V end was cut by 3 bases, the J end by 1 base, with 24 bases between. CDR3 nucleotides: TGCGCCAGCAGCCATAACCTCCGGGACACCAAGATTGGGAACACCGGGGAGCTGTTTTTT. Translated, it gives CASSHNLRDTKIGNTGELFF.

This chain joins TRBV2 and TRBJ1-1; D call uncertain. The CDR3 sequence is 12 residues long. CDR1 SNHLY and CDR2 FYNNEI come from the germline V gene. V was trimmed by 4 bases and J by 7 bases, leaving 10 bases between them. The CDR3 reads CASSAGWGEAFF. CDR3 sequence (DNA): TGTGCCAGCAGTGCGGGGTGGGGTGAAGCTTTCTTT.

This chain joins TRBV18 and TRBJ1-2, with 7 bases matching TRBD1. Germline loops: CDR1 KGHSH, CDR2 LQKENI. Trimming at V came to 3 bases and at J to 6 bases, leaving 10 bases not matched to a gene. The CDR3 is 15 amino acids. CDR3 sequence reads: CASSPLPGTANGYTF. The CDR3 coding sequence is TGTGCCAGCTCACCCCTACCCGGGACAGCCAATGGCTACACCTTC.

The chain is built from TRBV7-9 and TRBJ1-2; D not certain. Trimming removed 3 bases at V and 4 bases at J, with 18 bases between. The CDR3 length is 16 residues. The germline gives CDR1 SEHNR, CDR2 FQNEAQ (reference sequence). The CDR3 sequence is CASSFSIPVGSYGYTF. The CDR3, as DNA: TGTGCCAGCAGCTTTTCCATCCCGGTTGGGAGCTATGGCTACACCTTC. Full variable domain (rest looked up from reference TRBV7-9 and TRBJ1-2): DTGVSQNPRHKITKRGQNVTFRCDPISEHNRLYWYRQTLGQGPEFLTYFQNEAQLEKSRLLSDRFSAERPKGSFSTLEIQRTEQGDSAMYLCASSFSIPVGSYGYTFGSGTRLTVV.

CDR3 nucleotides: TGTGCCAGCAGCTTAACAGTGCCTAACACTGAAGCTTTCTTT. Encoded protein: CASSLTVPNTEAFF. The V call is TRBV11-1, the J call TRBJ1-1; D not resolved. With 2 bases removed from V and 2 bases from J, the gap between germline ends came to 9 bases. Germline V gene data show CDR1 as SGHAT and CDR2 as FQDESV (reference sequence). The CDR3 spans 14 residues.

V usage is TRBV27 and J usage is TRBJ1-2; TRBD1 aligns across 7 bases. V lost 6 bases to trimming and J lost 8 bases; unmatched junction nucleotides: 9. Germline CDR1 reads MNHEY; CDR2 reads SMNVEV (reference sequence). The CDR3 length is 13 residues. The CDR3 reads CASRAAGGGGYTF. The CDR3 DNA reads TGTGCCAGCAGAGCCGCAGGGGGAGGAGGCTACACCTTC.

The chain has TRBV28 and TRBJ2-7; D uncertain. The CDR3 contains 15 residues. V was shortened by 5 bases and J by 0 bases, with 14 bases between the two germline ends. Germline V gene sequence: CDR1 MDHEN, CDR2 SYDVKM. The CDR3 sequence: CASSKTAARSYEQYF. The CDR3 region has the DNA TGTGCCAGCAGTAAGACGGCAGCGCGCTCCTACGAGCAGTACTTC. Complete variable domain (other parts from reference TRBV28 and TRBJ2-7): DVKVTQSSRYLVKRTGEKVFLECVQDMDHENMFWYRQDPGLGLRLIYFSYDVKMKEKGDIPEGYSVSREKKERFSLILESASTNQTSMYLCASSKTAARSYEQYFGPGTRLTVT.

The CDR3 region has the DNA TGTGCCAGCACTGTTATGGACGGATTTAATTCACCCCTCCACTTT. Its protein is CASTVMDGFNSPLHF. This chain uses TRBV6-6 with TRBJ1-6; D is unresolved. The CDR3 loop spans 15 amino acids. Trimming cost V 7 bases and J 6 bases, with 16 bases left between them. Germline CDR1 is MNHNY and CDR2 is SVGAGI (reference sequence).

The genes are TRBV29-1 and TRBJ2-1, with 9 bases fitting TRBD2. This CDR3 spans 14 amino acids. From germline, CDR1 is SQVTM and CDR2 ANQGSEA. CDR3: CTSCSGSSYNEQFF. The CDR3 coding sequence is TGCACCTCCTGTAGCGGGAGCTCCTACAATGAGCAGTTCTTC.